This T cell receptor beta chain came from a study of PD-L1 blockade in urothelial cancer. Study as a whole: Between 0 and 3 prior chemotherapy regimens had been given to patients.

This CDR3 comprises 19 residues. CDR1 LGHNA and CDR2 YSLEER come from the germline V gene. V was pared by 4 bases and J by 1 base, with 13 bases of the junction left unmatched. Noted time point: peripheral blood 6 weeks after treatment start. Sequencing was performed with immunoSEQ multiplex PCR; in TCRdb, only in-frame clones are kept and a portion is missing. The top ten clones hold 3% to 4% of a sample with some 120,000 clones, approximately 89% of them seen once. The origin of this receptor is a man in his sixties with urothelial cancer. The sequenced sample was PBMCs, obtained around atezolizumab (anti-PD-L1) treatment. The chain uses TRBV4-3 and TRBJ1-4, with TRBD1 matching 9 bases. The chain's CDR3 is CASSPRLPGQGVTNEKLFF. The CDR3 DNA reads as TGCGCCAGCAGCCCAAGACTCCCGGGACAGGGAGTAACTAATGAAAAACTGTTTTTT.